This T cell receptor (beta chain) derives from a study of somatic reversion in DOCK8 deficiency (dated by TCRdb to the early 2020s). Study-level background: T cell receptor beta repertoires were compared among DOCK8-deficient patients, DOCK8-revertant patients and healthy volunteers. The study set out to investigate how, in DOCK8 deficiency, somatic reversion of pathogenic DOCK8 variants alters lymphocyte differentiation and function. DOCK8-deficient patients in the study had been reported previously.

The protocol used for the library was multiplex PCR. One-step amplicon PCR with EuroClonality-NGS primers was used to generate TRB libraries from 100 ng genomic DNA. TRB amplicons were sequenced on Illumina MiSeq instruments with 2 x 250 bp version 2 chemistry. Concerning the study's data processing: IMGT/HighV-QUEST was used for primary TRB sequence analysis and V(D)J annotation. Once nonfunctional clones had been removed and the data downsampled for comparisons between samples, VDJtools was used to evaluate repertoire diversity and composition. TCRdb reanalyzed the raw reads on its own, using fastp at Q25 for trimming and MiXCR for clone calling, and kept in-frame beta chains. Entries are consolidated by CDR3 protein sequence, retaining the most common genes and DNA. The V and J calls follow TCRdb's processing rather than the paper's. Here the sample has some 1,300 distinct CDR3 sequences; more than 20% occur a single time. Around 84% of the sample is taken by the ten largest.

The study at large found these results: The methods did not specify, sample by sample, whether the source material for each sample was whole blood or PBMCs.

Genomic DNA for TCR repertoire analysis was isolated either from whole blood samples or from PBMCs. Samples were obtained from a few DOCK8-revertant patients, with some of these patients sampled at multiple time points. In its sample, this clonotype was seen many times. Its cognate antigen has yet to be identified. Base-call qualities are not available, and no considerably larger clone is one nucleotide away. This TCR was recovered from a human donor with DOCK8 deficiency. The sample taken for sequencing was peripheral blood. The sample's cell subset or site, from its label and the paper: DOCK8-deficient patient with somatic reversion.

The DNA sequence follows: TGCGCCAGCAGCCACACCCTCGGACAGGGTGAAGCTTTCTTT. Its product reads: CASSHTLGQGEAFF. Recombination joined TRBV4-3 with TRBJ1-1; 8 of the junction bases match TRBD1. Taken from cysteine to phenylalanine, the CDR3 has 14 residues. CDR3 DNA only is kept here, 42 bases in frame from base 1. The germline V gene provides CDR1 LGHNA and CDR2 YSLEER. Germline trimming: 3 bases from V, 7 bases from J; junction bases outside gene matches: 7.